Listed here are 25 T cell receptor beta chains from one sample, sequenced in a study of OX40 agonist ivuxolimab in advanced cancers. Sequenced by immunoSEQ multiplex PCR; TCRdb stores in-frame clones only, minus some. Of 55,000 to 90,000 clones in the sample, around 88% were seen once. The sequenced sample was CD4+ or CD8+ T cells sorted from blood, obtained in a trial of the OX40 agonist ivuxolimab. The receptors come from an adult with an advanced solid tumor such as melanoma, head and neck, liver or kidney cancer.

The V gene is TRBV11-1, the J gene TRBJ1-1; 8 nucleotides match TRBD1. From germline, CDR1 is SGHAT and CDR2 FQDESV (reference sequence). V dropped 5 bases and J dropped 3; count of bases not matched to a gene: 5. There are 14 residues in the CDR3. CDR3 region: CASSVDRGDTEAFF. In DNA, the CDR3 is TGTGCCAGCAGCGTAGACAGGGGAGACACTGAAGCTTTCTTT.

This sequence joins TRBV27 and TRBJ2-3; unclear D gene. The CDR3 totals 13 residues. CDR1 MNHEY and CDR2 SMNVEV come from the germline V gene (reference sequence). Trimming removed 6 bases from V and 2 bases from J, with 9 bases in between. Here the CDR3 DNA reads TGTGCCAGCAGACAAACCTCCACAGATACGCAGTATTTT. Amino acids: CASRQTSTDTQYF.

The V call is TRBV6-5, the J call TRBJ1-6; TRBD1 matches 7 bases. Germline V CDR1 and CDR2: MNHEY, SVGAGI. V lost 7 bases, J lost 7 bases, and 10 bases stayed unmatched. The CDR3 runs to 15 residues. The CDR3 spells CASTYTTGQNSPLHF. The CDR3 DNA sequence: TGTGCCAGCACCTACACGACAGGGCAAAATTCACCCCTCCACTTT.

This rearrangement joins TRBV19 to TRBJ1-1; 7 bases agree with TRBD1. The CDR3 extends over 14 amino acids. With 6 bases clipped from V and 2 bases from J, the junction kept 6 bases outside the gene matches. Per germline, CDR1 LNHDA and CDR2 SQIVND (reference sequence). The CDR3 reads CASSVQGGNTEAFF. The CDR3 nucleotides are TGTGCCAGTAGCGTTCAGGGGGGCAACACTGAAGCTTTCTTT.

The genes are TRBV4-3 and TRBJ2-7; unclear D gene. The CDR3 runs to 14 residues. Trimming pared 0 bases from V and 0 bases from J, leaving 6 bases between. The V gene's germline CDR1 is LGHNA and CDR2 YSLEER. CDR3 coding DNA: TGCGCCAGCAGCCAAGAGGAACACTCCTACGAGCAGTACTTC. Protein product: CASSQEEHSYEQYF.

This clone has just a few counts. This sequence joins TRBV21-1 and TRBJ2-1; the DNA was not used to check the table's D call, TRBD2. TRBV21-1 represents a pseudogene. This CDR3 has 15 amino acids. DNA of the CDR3: TGTGCCAGCAGCAACGGACTAGCGGGGGACAATGAGCAGTTCTTC. Protein product: CASSNGLAGDNEQFF.

The V gene is TRBV5-4, the J gene TRBJ2-6, with 9 bases matching TRBD1. The CDR3 runs to 17 residues. The germline V gene has CDR1 SGHNT and CDR2 YYREEE (reference sequence). The V segment lost 5 bases and the J segment 0 bases; nucleotides outside the gene matches: 6. The chain's CDR3 is CASRRGQGPSGANVLTF. The CDR3 DNA sequence: TGTGCCAGCAGACGAGGACAGGGGCCCTCTGGGGCCAACGTCCTGACTTTC. The full variable domain, its missing parts supplied by reference TRBV5-4 and TRBJ2-6, is ETGVTQSPTHLIKTRGQQVTLRCSSQSGHNTVSWYQQALGQGPQFIFQYYREEENGRGNFPPRFSGLQFPNYSSELNVNALELDDSALYLCASRRGQGPSGANVLTFGAGSRLTVL.

This clone showed up just a few times. The chain is built from TRBV7-2 and TRBJ2-3; D tentatively fits TRBD1 or TRBD2 (7 bases each). This CDR3 is 17 amino acids long. V lost 3 bases, J lost 4 bases, and 20 bases lay in between. Looked up from germline, CDR1 is SGHTA and CDR2 is FQGNSA. CDR3 residues: CASSFLAGGGRADTQYF. CDR3 nucleotides: TGTGCCAGCAGCTTTCTTGCAGGGGGGGGCCGGGCAGATACGCAGTATTTT.

This sequence joins TRBV5-4 and TRBJ2-5; D unclear. Trimming took 4 bases from V and 7 from J, leaving 14 bases between them. Germline V gene lookup returns CDR1 SGHNT and CDR2 YYREEE (reference sequence). This CDR3 has 13 residues. The CDR3 nucleotides are TGTGCCAGCAGCGTCGGGCCCGTTGGGACCCAGTACTTC. It encodes CASSVGPVGTQYF.

The chain joins TRBV4-3 to TRBJ2-2; 8 nucleotides align to TRBD1. The CDR3 runs 20 residues. J gave up 1 base and V 1 base, and 14 bases lay outside the gene matches. Germline values: CDR1 LGHNA, CDR2 YSLEER. CDR3 in amino acids: CASSQGQGQVLVGNTGELFF. The CDR3 DNA sequence: TGCGCCAGCAGCCAAGGACAGGGACAGGTGTTGGTAGGGAACACCGGGGAGCTGTTTTTT.

The V and J genes are TRBV4-1 and TRBJ2-7; tentatively, D is TRBD1 (6 bases). Germline CDR1 reads MGHRA; CDR2 reads YSYEKL. V was cut by 3 bases and J by 2 bases, with 11 bases left in between. There are 14 residues in the CDR3. The CDR3 nucleotides are TGCGCCAGCAGCCAGAGACAGGAGCCCTACGAGCAGTACTTC. Amino acids: CASSQRQEPYEQYF.

The gene calls are TRBV28 and TRBJ1-4; 8 bases are shared with TRBD1. Losses at the gene ends were 6 bases for V and 8 bases for J; bases not matched to a gene: 5. Germline CDR1 is MDHEN and CDR2 is SYDVKM. The CDR3 runs to 13 residues. CDR3 nucleotide sequence: TGTGCCAGCAGCCCGGGACAGGCAGAAAAACTGTTTTTT. Amino acids: CASSPGQAEKLFF.

The chain employs TRBV11-2 and TRBJ2-3; D remains ambiguous. V was pared by 3 bases and J by 4 bases, with 5 bases between. This CDR3 is built from 12 residues. Germline V gene sequence: CDR1 SGHAT, CDR2 FQNNGV. Here the CDR3 DNA reads TGTGCCAGCAGCTTCCCCGCAGATACGCAGTATTTT. Translated, it gives CASSFPADTQYF. The variable domain in full, completed from reference TRBV11-2 and TRBJ2-3, reads EAGVAQSPRYKIIEKRQSVAFWCNPISGHATLYWYQQILGQGPKLLIQFQNNGVVDDSQLPKDRFSAERLKGVDSTLKIQPAKLEDSAVYLCASSFPADTQYFGPGTRLTVL.

This clone was seen once. The V call is TRBV7-9, the J call TRBJ1-2; 8 bases map to TRBD1. The CDR3 is 13 amino acids. V lost 7 bases and J lost 7; bases outside the gene matches: 8. CDR1 is SEHNR, CDR2 FQNEAQ, per germline (reference sequence). The CDR3: CASTRTGIRGYTF. CDR3 coding DNA: TGTGCCAGCACCCGGACAGGGATCCGTGGCTACACCTTC.

For the CDR3, the DNA is TGTGCCAGCAGTTCCCCATCGCTTTGGGCGAACACTGAAGCTTTCTTT. It specifies CASSSPSLWANTEAFF. The chain is built from TRBV28 and TRBJ1-1; D is unclear. CDR3 length equals 16 residues. Germline values: CDR1 MDHEN, CDR2 SYDVKM. V lost 4 bases and J lost 1, with 16 bases in between.

The rearrangement joins TRBV5-1 to TRBJ1-3; 9 nucleotides match TRBD1. The germline V gene has CDR1 SGHRS and CDR2 YFSETQ. The CDR3 has 16 amino acids. Trimming at V came to 0 bases and at J to 3 bases, leaving 4 bases not matched to a gene. The CDR3 coding sequence is TGCGCCAGCAGCTTGGCGGGACAGGGCGGTGGAAACACCATATATTTT. Translation gives CASSLAGQGGGNTIYF.

This chain links TRBV9 with TRBJ2-5; possibly TRBD1 or TRBD2 for D (5 bases each). The CDR3 covers 14 residues. The germline V gene has CDR1 SGDLS and CDR2 YYNGEE. V shed 4 bases and J shed 3 bases, with 13 bases lying between them. The CDR3 nucleotides are TGTGCCAGCAGCAGGGGAGTTTTAAAAGAGACCCAGTACTTC. Translation gives CASSRGVLKETQYF.

A few counts support this clone. J is TRBJ2-3 and V is TRBV2; the match to TRBD1 covers 10 bases. With V trimmed by 7 bases and J by 0 bases, 7 bases remained unmatched. The CDR3 covers 16 residues. Per germline, CDR1 SNHLY and CDR2 FYNNEI. The CDR3 protein is CASTRQGAPSTDTQYF. The CDR3 bases are TGTGCCAGCACCCGACAGGGGGCCCCTAGCACAGATACGCAGTATTTT.

The gene calls are TRBV7-3 and TRBJ2-2, with D hard to call. This CDR3 region has 14 residues. The germline V gene has CDR1 SGHTA and CDR2 FQGTGA. V lost 5 bases and J lost 5, with 12 bases in between. As DNA, the CDR3 is TGTGCCAGCAGCCCTCAAAGTGTAACCGGGGAGCTGTTTTTT. Encoded protein: CASSPQSVTGELFF.

This chain connects TRBV5-1 to TRBJ2-5; D perhaps matches TRBD1 (6 bases). The V and J ends lost 1 base and 2 bases respectively, with 9 bases between them. Germline V gene lookup returns CDR1 SGHRS and CDR2 YFSETQ. The CDR3 spans 14 residues. CDR3 residues: CASSLLQGQETQYF. For the CDR3, the DNA is TGCGCCAGCAGCTTGTTACAGGGTCAAGAGACCCAGTACTTC.

The chain uses TRBV6-5 and TRBJ2-7, with 10 bases identical to TRBD2. V shed 6 bases and J 3 bases; nucleotides not matched to a gene: 8. Germline assignment: CDR1 MNHEY and CDR2 SVGAGI. The CDR3 sequence is 15 residues long. The CDR3 bases are TGTGCCAGCAGCTGGCTAGCGGGGGACAACTACGAGCAGTACTTC. Its translation: CASSWLAGDNYEQYF.

V is TRBV19 and J is TRBJ2-5, with 13 bases aligning to TRBD2. J was trimmed by 4 bases and V by 5 bases; bases with no gene match: 7. This CDR3 region has 16 residues. Germline V gene lookup returns CDR1 LNHDA and CDR2 SQIVND (reference sequence). CDR3 nucleotide sequence: TGTGCCAGTAGTTCACGACTAGCGGGGGGCCTAGAGACCCAGTACTTC. Residues: CASSSRLAGGLETQYF. The whole variable domain, filled in from reference TRBV19 and TRBJ2-5, reads DGGITQSPKYLFRKEGQNVTLSCEQNLNHDAMYWYRQDPGQGLRLIYYSQIVNDFQKGDIAEGYSVSREKKESFPLTVTSAQKNPTAFYLCASSSRLAGGLETQYFGPGTRLLVL.

The V gene is TRBV5-1, the J gene TRBJ2-1; D uncertain. The germline V and J ends were trimmed by 1 base and 6 bases, with 8 bases remaining between them. This CDR3 region has 13 residues. Germline lookup yields CDR1 SGHRS and CDR2 YFSETQ. CDR3 in DNA: TGCGCCAGCAGCTTGTCTGGGGTCAATGAGCAGTTCTTC. As protein: CASSLSGVNEQFF.

The chain has TRBV18 and TRBJ1-1; 7 bases fit TRBD1. The CDR3 length is 15 residues. The ends lost 0 bases at V and 0 bases at J; junction bases unmatched: 1. Germline CDR1 KGHSH, CDR2 LQKENI. The CDR3 DNA is TGTGCCAGCTCACCACCAGACAGGGTGAACACTGAAGCTTTCTTT. This codes for CASSPPDRVNTEAFF.

V usage is TRBV7-9 and J usage is TRBJ1-2; unclear D gene. The CDR3 is 12 amino acids. Germline values: CDR1 SEHNR, CDR2 FQNEAQ (reference sequence). V was shortened by 5 bases and J by 8 bases, with 12 bases between the two germline ends. CDR3 protein: CASSQDGEGYTF. In nucleotides, the CDR3 is TGTGCCAGCAGCCAGGACGGAGAGGGCTACACCTTC.